This T cell receptor (beta chain) was obtained from a study of Graves' ophthalmopathy and Graves' hyperthyroidism. Overall study findings and caveats: Ophthalmopathy and stable hyperthyroidism were discriminated by a 13-signature model, with 87.88% sensitivity and 80% to 84% specificity. The model reached roughly 70% sensitivity and around 72% specificity for predicting ophthalmopathy progression. Blood repertoires reportedly contained most expanded thyroid clonotypes above 0.001 frequency.

V shed 1 base and J shed 0 bases, with 9 bases lying between them. CDR3 length: 15 amino acids. RNA transcripts were the template, and TCR beta CDR3 regions were amplified from them. First-round RT-PCR employed HTBI primers, with a second-round multiplex PCR after it. In TCRdb, the multiplex PCR reads were re-called with MiXCR into one record per CDR3 protein. The data show a few hundred thousand distinct CDR3 sequences, with just under 40% seen just once and 4% to 5% held by the top ten. This clonotype came up many times. The antigen remains unidentified. V usage is TRBV12-3 or TRBV12-4 and J usage is TRBJ1-1, with D possibly being TRBD1 (6 bases). This clonotype was sampled from an adult man with Graves' hyperthyroidism. Material: peripheral blood or thyroid tissue (not recorded which). CDR3 sequence: CASSLGSGVNTEAFF. The CDR3 nucleotides are TGTGCCAGCAGTTTAGGGTCAGGGGTGAACACTGAAGCTTTCTTT.